The clone carrying this T cell receptor beta chain was recorded at least ten times. Its antigen remains unidentified. The time point: pre-sensitization, week 0. The treatment denotes: therapeutic diphenylcyclopropenone sensitization with weekly scalp DPC. From germline, CDR1 is SGHRS and CDR2 YFSETQ. Trimming removed 2 bases from V and 4 bases from J, with 12 bases in between. The CDR3 spans 14 residues. The record originates from a study of human T cells and chemical hapten exposure. In the study overall: Across the whole study, which lasted around 24 weeks, patients were given diphenylcyclopropenone on the scalp once a week.

Unique molecular identifiers were attached to individual cDNA molecules during library preparation. TCRdb fed the RACE reads into MiXCR, producing one record per CDR3 protein. The sample includes about 300,000 distinct CDR3 sequences, about 5% of them seen just once. Study-wide results and limits: Significantly more large CDR3 similarity clusters were formed by expanded TCRs than by controls. Donors' alopecia may make their immune response differ from healthy people's.

The clonotype was recovered from a woman aged 18-29 years with alopecia areata. Some clones in this sample may be carry-over from other donors' samples. Material: whole blood, obtained in connection with sensitization to the hapten diphenylcyclopropenone (DPC). The chain couples TRBV5-1 to TRBJ1-1, with D possibly being TRBD1 (6 bases). Here the CDR3 DNA reads TGCGCCAGCAGCTTTGCAGGGGAGGGCACTGAAGCTTTCTTT. It codes for CASSFAGEGTEAFF.